This TCR beta chain came from a study of PD-1 blockade in classical Hodgkin lymphoma. Every patient had relapsed following autologous stem cell transplantation, and cohorts differed in brentuximab vedotin exposure. It was by magnetic negative selection that CD4+ T cells were purified from thawed PBMCs. Measured with immunoSEQ multiplex PCR; TCRdb has only the in-frame clones, and not every one. The top ten clones hold 0.4% to 0.6% of a sample with 10,000 to 15,000 clones, almost 90% of them seen once. Germline CDR1 MNHNS, CDR2 SASEGT. Germline trimming cut 7 bases from V and 4 bases from J; bases unmatched to any gene: 4. The CDR3 length is 13 residues. Turning to this clone: Its antigen is still unknown.

Points from the study as a whole: According to reports, newly diagnosed patients had lower baseline TCR diversity than healthy donors, and relapsed/refractory patients had lower baseline TCR diversity still. Repertoires differed for reasons still undefined, possibly disease activity or prior therapy.

The sequence was obtained from a human donor with classical Hodgkin lymphoma. The chain has TRBV6-1 and TRBJ1-3; the match to TRBD1 covers 7 bases. The specimen comprised CD4+ T cells from blood, sampled at baseline. The CDR3 sequence: CASIRTGGNTIYF. The CDR3 DNA reads as TGTGCCAGCATTCGGACAGGCGGAAACACCATATATTTT.